Listed here are 18 T cell receptor beta chains from one sample, sequenced in a study of T-cell reconstitution after alpha-beta-depleted transplantation in children. Unique molecular identifiers were incorporated when the TCRbeta library was constructed. TCRdb re-called the PCR reads with MiXCR, one entry per CDR3 protein. The sample has about 980,000 distinct CDR3 sequences, less than 30% seen once. The starting material was PBMCs, mostly from graft donor cells, obtained 360 days after TCRalphabeta/CD19-depleted stem cell transplant. The origin of the receptors is a boy younger than two who had a stem cell transplant for SCID, so the T cells may come from the graft donor.

This clonotype was detected only a few times. The chain is built from TRBV6-5 and TRBJ2-1; D might be TRBD1 or TRBD2, each matching 5 bases. CDR3 length: 17 amino acids. CDR1 MNHEY and CDR2 SVGAGI come from the germline V gene. V was clipped by 2 bases and J by 8 bases, with 22 bases between them. As DNA, the CDR3 is TGTGCCAGCAGTTACCGATTAAGAGGGAGCACGGGGCATGAGCAGTTCTTC. It is translated as CASSYRLRGSTGHEQFF.

This clonotype was seen ten or more times. CDR3 DNA sequence: TGTGCCAGCAGTCCAAGATGGAGAGGACAGGGCTCCTCTAATTACAATGAGCAGTTCTTC. As protein: CASSPRWRGQGSSNYNEQFF. V is TRBV3-1 and J is TRBJ2-1, with TRBD1 matching over 8 bases. V was clipped by 6 bases and J by 4 bases; unmatched bases: 23. This CDR3 region has 20 residues. CDR1 is LGHDT, CDR2 YNNKEL, per germline (reference sequence).

This chain links TRBV10-3 with TRBJ2-7, with D possibly TRBD2 on 7 matching bases. V lost 0 bases and J lost 4, with 16 bases in between. Germline loops: CDR1 ENHRY, CDR2 SYGVKD. There are 16 residues in the CDR3. CDR3 sequence: CAISESGGRRKYEQYF. The CDR3 nucleotides read TGTGCCATCAGTGAGTCGGGGGGGCGCAGGAAATACGAGCAGTACTTC.

This clonotype appeared many times. The rearrangement joins TRBV2 to TRBJ2-5; a possible D gene is TRBD2 (7 bases). This CDR3 comprises 14 residues. Germline-derived CDR1 and CDR2 are SNHLY and FYNNEI. Trimming removed 3 bases at V and 4 bases at J, with 12 bases between. CDR3 residues: CASSDLRGGETQYF. The CDR3 DNA is TGTGCCAGCAGTGACCTGAGGGGGGGAGAGACCCAGTACTTC.

The rearrangement uses TRBV7-2 and TRBJ2-2, with D uncertain. Trimming removed 1 base at V and 1 base at J, with 7 bases between. CDR1 and CDR2 from the germline V gene are SGHTA and FQGNSA. The CDR3 sequence is 15 residues long. The DNA of the CDR3 is TGTGCCAGCAGCTTAGAGTCGGGGAACACCGGGGAGCTGTTTTTT. Its protein is CASSLESGNTGELFF. Filled out from reference TRBV7-2 and TRBJ2-2, the complete variable domain reads GAGVSQSPSNKVTEKGKDVELRCDPISGHTALYWYRQSLGQGLEFLIYFQGNSAPDKSGLPSDRFSAERTGGSVSTLTIQRTQQEDSAVYLCASSLESGNTGELFFGEGSRLTVL.

This clonotype was detected a few times. V usage is TRBV24-1 and J usage is TRBJ2-5; the match to TRBD2 covers 7 bases. After removal of 3 bases from V and 4 bases from J, the junction contained 10 bases not matched to a gene. In germline, CDR1 is KGHDR, CDR2 SFDVKD. The CDR3 consists of 16 residues. The CDR3 sequence is CATSDSRTRGAETQYF. The CDR3 bases are TGTGCCACCAGTGATAGCAGGACTAGGGGCGCAGAGACCCAGTACTTC.

The rearrangement joins TRBV12-3 or TRBV12-4 to TRBJ1-3; 8 bases map to TRBD1. V lost 6 bases and J lost 2; bases outside the gene matches: 3. This CDR3 is 14 amino acids long. CDR3 amino acids: CASSLDRAGNTIYF. Written as DNA, the CDR3 is TGTGCCAGCAGCCTGGACAGGGCTGGAAACACCATATATTTT.

J is TRBJ2-1 and V is TRBV20-1, with 7 bases matching TRBD2. The CDR3 contains 14 residues. Losses at the gene ends were 4 bases for V and 9 bases for J; bases not matched to a gene: 12. CDR1 and CDR2 (germline): DFQATT, SNEGSKA (reference sequence). The DNA for the CDR3 is TGCAGTGCTACTAGCGGAAACCTCTGGGGTGAGCAGTTCTTC. This sequence encodes CSATSGNLWGEQFF.

This clonotype has just a few counts. The V gene is TRBV6-5, the J gene TRBJ2-7; D is perhaps TRBD1 or TRBD2 (6 bases each). This CDR3 is built from 12 residues. The germline gives CDR1 MNHEY, CDR2 SVGAGI. V was clipped by 8 bases and J by 1 base, with 9 bases between them. CDR3 sequence: CASGGGSYEQYF. CDR3 bases: TGTGCCAGCGGAGGGGGATCCTACGAGCAGTACTTC.

The rearrangement uses TRBV5-1 and TRBJ1-1; D unresolved. V lost 7 bases to trimming and J lost 6 bases, with 25 bases between them. CDR1 is SGHRS, CDR2 YFSETQ, per germline. The CDR3 sequence is 16 residues long. The DNA of the CDR3 is TGCGCCAGCTTGCCACTCCCTGGCAGTCTGATTTCTGAAGCTTTCTTT. As protein: CASLPLPGSLISEAFF.

The V call is TRBV5-1, the J call TRBJ2-1; D is possibly TRBD2 (6 bases). Trimming cost V 3 bases and J 7 bases, with 17 bases left between them. The germline CDR1 and CDR2 sequences are SGHRS and YFSETQ. The CDR3 length is 15 residues. CDR3 nucleotides: TGCGCCAGCAGCTGGAAAGCGGGCCCGTATAATGAGCAGTTCTTC. The encoded protein is CASSWKAGPYNEQFF.

This chain connects TRBV12-3 or TRBV12-4 to TRBJ2-4; TRBD2 aligns across 12 bases. The ends lost 3 bases at V and 7 bases at J; junction bases unmatched: 16. The CDR3 runs 19 residues. The chain's CDR3 is CASSFRWASGGDLRNIQYF. In DNA, the CDR3 is TGTGCCAGCAGTTTCCGCTGGGCTAGCGGGGGGGACCTCAGGAACATTCAGTACTTC.

A single count supports this clonotype. The rearrangement links TRBV14 to TRBJ2-7; D is undetermined. Germline CDR1 and CDR2: SGHDN and FVKESK. Trimming removed 0 bases from V and 3 bases from J, with 12 bases in between. The CDR3 contains 15 residues. As DNA, the CDR3 is TGTGCCAGCAGCCAAGACCCAGGACCTTTCTACGAGCAGTACTTC. Its protein product is CASSQDPGPFYEQYF. Looking up the rest from reference TRBV14 and TRBJ2-7 gives the full variable domain: EAGVTQFPSHSVIEKGQTVTLRCDPISGHDNLYWYRRVMGKEIKFLLHFVKESKQDESGMPNNRFLAERTGGTYSTLKVQPAELEDSGVYFCASSQDPGPFYEQYFGPGTRLTVT.

The CDR3 DNA sequence: TGCAGTGCTAGGCCCTTCCCCGAGGTATACGAGCAGTACTTC. It yields the protein CSARPFPEVYEQYF. The V and J genes are TRBV20-1 and TRBJ2-7; D gene unclear. The V end lost 3 bases, the J end lost 4 bases, and 16 bases lay between the germline ends. The CDR3 extends over 14 amino acids. Germline CDR1 and CDR2: DFQATT and SNEGSKA (reference sequence).

Only a few counts were recorded for this clonotype. This rearrangement joins TRBV7-9 to TRBJ2-7; 7 bases agree with TRBD2. This CDR3 contains 16 residues. Germline CDR1 and CDR2: SEHNR and FQNEAQ (reference sequence). V lost 0 bases, J lost 2 bases, and 7 bases stayed unmatched. As DNA, the CDR3 is TGTGCCAGCAGCTTAGCAGGCAGCGGGGCGACCTACGAGCAGTACTTC. Translating gives CASSLAGSGATYEQYF.

This clonotype was seen only a few times. V and J are TRBV5-1 and TRBJ1-1, with TRBD1 identical over 9 bases. The CDR3 length is 14 residues. CDR1 and CDR2 (germline): SGHRS, YFSETQ. V lost 4 bases, J lost 6 bases, and 7 bases stayed unmatched. The CDR3 is CASSAGQGFSEAFF. In nucleotides, the CDR3 is TGCGCCAGCAGCGCGGGACAGGGATTCTCTGAAGCTTTCTTT.

The V and J genes are TRBV6-1 and TRBJ1-5; D is undetermined. The CDR3 consists of 17 residues. The germline V gene encodes CDR1 MNHNS and CDR2 SASEGT. The ends were cut back, 6 bases at V and 1 base at J, with 19 bases in the middle. The CDR3 reads CASRKTGPLRSNQPQHF. For the CDR3, the DNA is TGTGCCAGCAGAAAGACGGGCCCCCTCAGGAGCAATCAGCCCCAGCATTTT.

This rearrangement joins TRBV20-1 to TRBJ2-2, with 7 bases identical to TRBD1. Unmatched junction bases numbered 5, after V lost 6 bases and J lost 4 bases. CDR3 length: 13 amino acids. Germline V lookup: CDR1 DFQATT, CDR2 SNEGSKA (reference sequence). The CDR3 DNA reads TGCAGTGCGATATACAGGGGCACCGGGGAGCTGTTTTTT. Translated: CSAIYRGTGELFF.